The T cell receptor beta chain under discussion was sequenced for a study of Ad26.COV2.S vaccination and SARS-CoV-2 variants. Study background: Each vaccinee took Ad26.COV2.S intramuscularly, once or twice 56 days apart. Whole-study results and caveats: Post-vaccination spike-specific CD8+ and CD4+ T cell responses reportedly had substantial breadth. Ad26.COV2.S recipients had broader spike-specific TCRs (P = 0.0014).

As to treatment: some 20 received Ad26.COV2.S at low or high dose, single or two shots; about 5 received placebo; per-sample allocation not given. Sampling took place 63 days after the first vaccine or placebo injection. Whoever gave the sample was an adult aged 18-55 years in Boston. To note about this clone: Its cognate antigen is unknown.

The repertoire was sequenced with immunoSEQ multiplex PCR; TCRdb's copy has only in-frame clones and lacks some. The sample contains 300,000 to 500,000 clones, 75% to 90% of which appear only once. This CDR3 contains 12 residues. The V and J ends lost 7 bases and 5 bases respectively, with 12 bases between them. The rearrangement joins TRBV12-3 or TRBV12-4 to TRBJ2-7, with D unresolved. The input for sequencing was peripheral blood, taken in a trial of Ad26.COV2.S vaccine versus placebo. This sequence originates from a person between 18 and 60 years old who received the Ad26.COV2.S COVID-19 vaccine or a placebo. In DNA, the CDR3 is TGTGCCAGCACGATAGGGTTCGACGAGCAGTACTTC. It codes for CASTIGFDEQYF.